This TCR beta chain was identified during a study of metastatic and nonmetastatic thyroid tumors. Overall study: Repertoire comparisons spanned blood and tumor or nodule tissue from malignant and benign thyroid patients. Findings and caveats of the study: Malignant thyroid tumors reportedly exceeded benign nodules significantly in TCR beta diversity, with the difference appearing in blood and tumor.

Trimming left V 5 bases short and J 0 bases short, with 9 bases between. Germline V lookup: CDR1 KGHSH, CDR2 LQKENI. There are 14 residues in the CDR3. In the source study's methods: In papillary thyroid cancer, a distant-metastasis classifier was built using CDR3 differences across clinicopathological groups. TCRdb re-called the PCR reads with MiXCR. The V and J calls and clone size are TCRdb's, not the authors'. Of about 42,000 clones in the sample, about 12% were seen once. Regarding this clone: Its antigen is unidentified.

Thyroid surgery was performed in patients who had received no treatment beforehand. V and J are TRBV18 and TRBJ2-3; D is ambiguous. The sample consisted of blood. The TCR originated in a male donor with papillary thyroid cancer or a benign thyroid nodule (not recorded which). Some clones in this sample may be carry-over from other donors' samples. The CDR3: CASSVYVSTDTQYF. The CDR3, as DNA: TGTGCCAGCTCAGTTTACGTCAGCACAGATACGCAGTATTTT.